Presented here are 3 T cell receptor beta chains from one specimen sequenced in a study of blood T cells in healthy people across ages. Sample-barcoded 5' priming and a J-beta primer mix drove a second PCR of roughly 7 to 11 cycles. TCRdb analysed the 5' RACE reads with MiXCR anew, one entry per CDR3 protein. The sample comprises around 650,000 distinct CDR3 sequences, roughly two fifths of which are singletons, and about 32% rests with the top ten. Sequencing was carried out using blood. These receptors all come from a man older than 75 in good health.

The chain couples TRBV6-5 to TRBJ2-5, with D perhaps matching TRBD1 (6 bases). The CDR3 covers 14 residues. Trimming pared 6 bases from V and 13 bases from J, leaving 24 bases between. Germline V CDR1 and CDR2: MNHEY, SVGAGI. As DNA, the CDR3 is TGTGCCAGCAGGGACGGGACATTAAACAATGAGCGGTACTTC. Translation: CASRDGTLNNERYF.

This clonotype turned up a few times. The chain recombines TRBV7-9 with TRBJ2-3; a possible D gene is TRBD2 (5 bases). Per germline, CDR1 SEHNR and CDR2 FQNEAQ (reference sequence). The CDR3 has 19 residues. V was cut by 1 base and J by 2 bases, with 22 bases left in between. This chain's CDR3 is CASSLGSLALEAATDTQYF. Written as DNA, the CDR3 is TGTGCCAGCAGCTTAGGGAGCCTAGCACTCGAAGCAGCCACAGATACGCAGTATTTT.

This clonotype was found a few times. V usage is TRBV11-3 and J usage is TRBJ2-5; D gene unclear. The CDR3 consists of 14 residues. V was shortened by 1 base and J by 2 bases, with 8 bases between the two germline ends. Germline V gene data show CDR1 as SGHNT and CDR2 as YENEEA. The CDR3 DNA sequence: TGTGCCAGCAGCTTAGTACCGGTTCAAGAGACCCAGTACTTC. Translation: CASSLVPVQETQYF.